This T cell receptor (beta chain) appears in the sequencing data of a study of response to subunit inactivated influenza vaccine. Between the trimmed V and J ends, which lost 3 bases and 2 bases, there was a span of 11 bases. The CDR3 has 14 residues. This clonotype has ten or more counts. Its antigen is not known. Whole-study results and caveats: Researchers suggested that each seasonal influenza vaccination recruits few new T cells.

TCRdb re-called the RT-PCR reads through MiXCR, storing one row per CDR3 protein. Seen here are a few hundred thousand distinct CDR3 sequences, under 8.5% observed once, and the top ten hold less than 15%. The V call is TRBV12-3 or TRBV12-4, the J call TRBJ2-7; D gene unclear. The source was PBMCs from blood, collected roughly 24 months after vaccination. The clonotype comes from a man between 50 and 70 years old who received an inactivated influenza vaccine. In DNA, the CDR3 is TGTGCCAGCAGTTTCCAGGATTTAGCCTACGAGCAGTACTTC. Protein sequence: CASSFQDLAYEQYF.